This TCR beta chain was recorded in a study of blood T cell repertoires in COVID-19. Looking at the study overall: Sites in the United States, Italy and Spain provided acute and convalescent COVID-19 samples. Sources were T cells, B-cell-depleted T cells, or PBMCs; the material itself was cDNA or gDNA.

J gave up 7 bases and V 4 bases, and 6 bases lay outside the gene matches. Germline CDR1 is SGHRS and CDR2 is YFSETQ. The CDR3 is 14 amino acids. Original methodology: Using reference gene primer amplification, nucleated cell counts were estimated. Profiled with immunoSEQ multiplex PCR; TCRdb holds only in-frame clones, not every one. Clone size and V and J calls were adopted from that table, with D and trimming inferred from the DNA. The table lists over 300,000 clones, around 90% of them singletons. The sequence was obtained from a man aged 35 to 55 with acute or convalescent COVID-19. The rearrangement uses TRBV5-1 and TRBJ1-4, with 8 bases that match TRBD1. The specimen was peripheral blood. CDR3 sequence: CASSPGQAGEKLFF. CDR3 nucleotides: TGCGCCAGCAGCCCGGGACAGGCGGGTGAAAAACTGTTTTTT.